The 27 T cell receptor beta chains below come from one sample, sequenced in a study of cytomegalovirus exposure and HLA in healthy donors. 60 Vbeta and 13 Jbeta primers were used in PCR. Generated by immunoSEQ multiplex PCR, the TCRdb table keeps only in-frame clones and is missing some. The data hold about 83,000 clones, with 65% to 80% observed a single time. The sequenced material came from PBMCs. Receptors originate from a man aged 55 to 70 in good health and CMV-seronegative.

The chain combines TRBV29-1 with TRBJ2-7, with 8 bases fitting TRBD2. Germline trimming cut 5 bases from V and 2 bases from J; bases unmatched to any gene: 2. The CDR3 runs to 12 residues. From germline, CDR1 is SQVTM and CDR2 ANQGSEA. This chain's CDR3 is CSVIAGTYEQYF. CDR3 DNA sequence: TGCAGCGTTATAGCGGGGACCTACGAGCAGTACTTC.

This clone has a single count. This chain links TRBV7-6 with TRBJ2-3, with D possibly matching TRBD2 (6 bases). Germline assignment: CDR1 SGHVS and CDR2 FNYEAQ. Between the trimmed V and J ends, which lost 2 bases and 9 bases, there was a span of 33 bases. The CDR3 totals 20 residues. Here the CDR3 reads CASSLSFGAGGESHSGTQYF. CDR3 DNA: TGTGCCAGCAGCTTATCTTTCGGGGCTGGCGGGGAGTCCCACTCAGGGACGCAGTATTTT.

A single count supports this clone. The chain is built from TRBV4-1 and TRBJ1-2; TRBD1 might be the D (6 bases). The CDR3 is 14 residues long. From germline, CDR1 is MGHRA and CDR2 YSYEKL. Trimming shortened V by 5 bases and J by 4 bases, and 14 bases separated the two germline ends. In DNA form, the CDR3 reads TGCGCCAGCAGCTACAGGGTTGGGAGCTATGGCTACACCTTC. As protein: CASSYRVGSYGYTF.

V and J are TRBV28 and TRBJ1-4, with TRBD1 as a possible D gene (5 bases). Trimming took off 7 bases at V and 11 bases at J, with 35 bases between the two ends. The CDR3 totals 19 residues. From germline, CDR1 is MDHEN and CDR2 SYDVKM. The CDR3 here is CASTPWRDVSGEHWGKLFF. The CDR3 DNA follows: TGTGCCAGCACCCCGTGGCGGGACGTATCTGGGGAGCATTGGGGGAAACTGTTTTTT.

CDR3 loop: CASSLIDGGETQYF. Written as DNA, the CDR3 is TGTGCCAGCAGCTTGATCGACGGAGGGGAGACCCAGTACTTC. J is TRBJ2-5 and V is TRBV5-8; D possibly corresponds to TRBD2 (6 bases). The CDR3 sequence is 14 residues long. Germline-derived CDR1 and CDR2 are SGHTS and YDEGEE. V was cut by 1 base and J by 5 bases, with 12 bases left in between.

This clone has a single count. The CDR3 sequence is CASSPTGAGELFF. DNA of the CDR3: TGTGCCAGCAGCCCCACCGGGGCCGGGGAGCTGTTTTTT. The chain has TRBV7-7 and TRBJ2-2; TRBD2 is a possible D gene (5 bases). The CDR3 consists of 13 residues. Germline assignment: CDR1 SSHAT and CDR2 FNYEAQ (reference sequence). V lost 5 bases and J lost 6, with 10 bases in between.

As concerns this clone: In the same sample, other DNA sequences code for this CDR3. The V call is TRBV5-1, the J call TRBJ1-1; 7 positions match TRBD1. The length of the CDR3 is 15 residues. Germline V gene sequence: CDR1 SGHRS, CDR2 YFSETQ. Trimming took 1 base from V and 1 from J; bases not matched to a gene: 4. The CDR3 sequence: CASSLTGTANTEAFF. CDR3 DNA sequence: TGCGCCAGCAGCTTGACCGGGACAGCGAACACTGAAGCTTTCTTT.

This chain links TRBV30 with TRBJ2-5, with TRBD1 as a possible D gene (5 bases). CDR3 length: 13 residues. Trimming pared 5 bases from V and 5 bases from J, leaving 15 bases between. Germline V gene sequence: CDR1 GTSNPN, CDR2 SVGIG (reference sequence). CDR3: CAWEAGPQETQYF. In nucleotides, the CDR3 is TGTGCCTGGGAGGCAGGGCCCCAGGAGACCCAGTACTTC. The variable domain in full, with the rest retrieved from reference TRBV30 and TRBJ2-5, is SQTIHQWPATLVQPVGSPLSLECTVEGTSNPNLYWYRQAAGRGLQLLFYSVGIGQISSEVPQNLSASRPQDRQFILSSKKLLLSDSGFYLCAWEAGPQETQYFGPGTRLLVL.

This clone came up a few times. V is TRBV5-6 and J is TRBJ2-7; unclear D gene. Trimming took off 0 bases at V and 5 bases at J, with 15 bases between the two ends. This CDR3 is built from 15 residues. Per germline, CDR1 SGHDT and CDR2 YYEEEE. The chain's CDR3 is CASSLAGYPHNEQYF. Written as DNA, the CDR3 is TGTGCCAGCAGCTTGGCCGGGTACCCACATAACGAGCAGTACTTC.

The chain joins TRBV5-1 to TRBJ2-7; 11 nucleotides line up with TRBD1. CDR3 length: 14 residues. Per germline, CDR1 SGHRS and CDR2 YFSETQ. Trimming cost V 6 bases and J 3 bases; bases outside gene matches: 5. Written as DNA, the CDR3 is TGCGCCAGCACCGAGGGACAGGGGGGCTACGAGCAGTACTTC. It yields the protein CASTEGQGGYEQYF.

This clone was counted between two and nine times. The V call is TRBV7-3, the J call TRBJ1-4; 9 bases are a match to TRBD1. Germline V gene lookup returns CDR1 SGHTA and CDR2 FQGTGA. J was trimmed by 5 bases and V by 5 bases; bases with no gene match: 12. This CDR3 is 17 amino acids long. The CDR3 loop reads CASSPGQGLTRNEKLFF. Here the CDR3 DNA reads TGTGCCAGCAGCCCCGGACAGGGGCTTACCCGGAATGAAAAACTGTTTTTT.

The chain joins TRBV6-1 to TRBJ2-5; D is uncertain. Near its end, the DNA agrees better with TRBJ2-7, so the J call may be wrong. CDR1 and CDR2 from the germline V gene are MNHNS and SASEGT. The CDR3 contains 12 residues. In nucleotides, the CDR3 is TGTGCCAGCTTGGGCAGCAGCTACGAGCAGTACTTC. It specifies CASLGSSYEQYF.

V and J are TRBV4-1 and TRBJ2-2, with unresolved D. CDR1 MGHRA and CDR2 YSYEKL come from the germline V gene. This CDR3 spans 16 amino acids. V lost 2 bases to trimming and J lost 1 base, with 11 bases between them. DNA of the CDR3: TGCGCCAGCAGCCAACTGCCACTGAAGAACACCGGGGAGCTGTTTTTT. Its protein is CASSQLPLKNTGELFF.

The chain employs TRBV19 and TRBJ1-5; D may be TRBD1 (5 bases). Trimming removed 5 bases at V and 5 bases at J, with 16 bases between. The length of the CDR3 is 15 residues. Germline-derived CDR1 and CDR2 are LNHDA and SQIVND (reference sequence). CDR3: CASSAPGGEDQPQHF. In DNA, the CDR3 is TGTGCCAGTAGTGCGCCGGGGGGGGAGGATCAGCCCCAGCATTTT.

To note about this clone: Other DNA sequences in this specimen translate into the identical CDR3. The CDR3 nucleotides read TGTGCCAGTCGATCCGGGACTAGGGGCTACAATGAGCAGTTCTTC. Its protein product is CASRSGTRGYNEQFF. The chain carries TRBV19 and TRBJ2-1; TRBD2 matches 8 bases. Trimming took 8 bases from V and 3 from J; bases not matched to a gene: 9. The CDR3 runs 15 residues. Germline V lookup: CDR1 LNHDA, CDR2 SQIVND (reference sequence).

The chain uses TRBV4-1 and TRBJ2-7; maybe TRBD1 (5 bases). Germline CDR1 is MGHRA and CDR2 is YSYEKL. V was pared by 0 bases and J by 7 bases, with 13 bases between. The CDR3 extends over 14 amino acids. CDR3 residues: CASSQDQGPREQYF. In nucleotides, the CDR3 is TGCGCCAGCAGCCAAGATCAGGGCCCCAGGGAGCAGTACTTC.

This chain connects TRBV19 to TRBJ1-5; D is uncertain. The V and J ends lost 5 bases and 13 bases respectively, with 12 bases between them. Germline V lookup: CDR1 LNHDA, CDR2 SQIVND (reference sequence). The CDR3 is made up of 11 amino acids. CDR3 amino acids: CASSDTRHQHF. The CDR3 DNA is TGTGCCAGTAGTGACACTAGGCATCAGCATTTT.

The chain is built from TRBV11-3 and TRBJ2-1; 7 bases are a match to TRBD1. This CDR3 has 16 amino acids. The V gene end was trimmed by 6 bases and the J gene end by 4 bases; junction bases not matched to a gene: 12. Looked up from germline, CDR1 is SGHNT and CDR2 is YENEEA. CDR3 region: CASSSKMGTEYNEQFF. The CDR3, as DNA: TGTGCCAGCAGTTCAAAAATGGGGACAGAGTACAATGAGCAGTTCTTC.

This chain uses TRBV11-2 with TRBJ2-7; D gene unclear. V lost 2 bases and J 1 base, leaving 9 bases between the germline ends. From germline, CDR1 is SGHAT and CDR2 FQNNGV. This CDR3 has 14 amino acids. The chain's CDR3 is CASSLYWASYEQYF. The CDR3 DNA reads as TGTGCCAGCAGCTTATATTGGGCTTCCTACGAGCAGTACTTC.

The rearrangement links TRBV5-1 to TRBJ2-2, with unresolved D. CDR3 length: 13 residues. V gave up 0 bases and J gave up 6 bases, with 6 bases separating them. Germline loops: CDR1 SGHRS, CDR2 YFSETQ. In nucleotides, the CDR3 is TGCGCCAGCAGCTTGGCCCCGTCCGGGGAGCTGTTTTTT. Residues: CASSLAPSGELFF.

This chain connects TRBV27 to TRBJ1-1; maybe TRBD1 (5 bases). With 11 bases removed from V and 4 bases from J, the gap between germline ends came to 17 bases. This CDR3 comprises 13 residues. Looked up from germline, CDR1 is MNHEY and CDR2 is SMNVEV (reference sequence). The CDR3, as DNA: TGTGCCGGCAAACGCGGGGGGATCACTGAAGCTTTCTTT. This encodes CAGKRGGITEAFF.

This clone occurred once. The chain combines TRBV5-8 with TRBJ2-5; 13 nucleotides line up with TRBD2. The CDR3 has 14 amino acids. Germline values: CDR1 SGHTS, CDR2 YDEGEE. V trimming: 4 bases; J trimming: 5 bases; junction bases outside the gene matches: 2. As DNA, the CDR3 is TGTGCCAGCAGCCGGACTAGCGGGGGTGAGACCCAGTACTTC. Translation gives CASSRTSGGETQYF. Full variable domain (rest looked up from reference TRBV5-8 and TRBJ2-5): EAGVTQSPTHLIKTRGQQATLRCSPISGHTSVYWYQQALGLGLQFLLWYDEGEERNRGNFPPRFSGRQFPNYSSELNVNALELEDSALYLCASSRTSGGETQYFGPGTRLLVL.

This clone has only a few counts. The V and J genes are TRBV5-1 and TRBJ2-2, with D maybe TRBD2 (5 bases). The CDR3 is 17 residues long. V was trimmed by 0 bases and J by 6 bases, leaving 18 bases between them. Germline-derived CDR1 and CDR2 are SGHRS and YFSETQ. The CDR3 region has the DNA TGCGCCAGCAGCTTGGTGTCCCCGGGCCACGGGGCCGGGGAGCTGTTTTTT. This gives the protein CASSLVSPGHGAGELFF. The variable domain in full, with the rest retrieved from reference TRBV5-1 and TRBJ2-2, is KAGVTQTPRYLIKTRGQQVTLSCSPISGHRSVSWYQQTPGQGLQFLFEYFSETQRNKGNFPGRFSGRQFSNSRSEMNVSTLELGDSALYLCASSLVSPGHGAGELFFGEGSRLTVL.

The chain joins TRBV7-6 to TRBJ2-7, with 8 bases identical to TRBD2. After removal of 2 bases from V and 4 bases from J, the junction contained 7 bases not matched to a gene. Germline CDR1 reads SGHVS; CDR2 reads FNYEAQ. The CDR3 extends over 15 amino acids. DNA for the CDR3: TGTGCCAGCAGCTTAAGCGGGGGCAACTTTTACGAGCAGTACTTC. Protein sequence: CASSLSGGNFYEQYF.

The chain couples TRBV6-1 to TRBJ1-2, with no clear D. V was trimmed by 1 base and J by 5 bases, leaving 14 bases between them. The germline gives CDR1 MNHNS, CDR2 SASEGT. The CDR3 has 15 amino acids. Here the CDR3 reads CASSEVYSGKYGYTF. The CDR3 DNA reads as TGTGCCAGCAGTGAAGTCTACTCAGGAAAATATGGCTACACCTTC.

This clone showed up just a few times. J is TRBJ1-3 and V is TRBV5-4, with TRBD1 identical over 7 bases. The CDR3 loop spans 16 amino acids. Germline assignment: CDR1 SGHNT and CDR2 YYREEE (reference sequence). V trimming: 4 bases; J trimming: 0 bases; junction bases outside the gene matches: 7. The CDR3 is CASSPGGQLSGNTIYF. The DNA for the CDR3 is TGTGCCAGCAGCCCAGGGGGACAGCTCTCTGGAAACACCATATATTTT.

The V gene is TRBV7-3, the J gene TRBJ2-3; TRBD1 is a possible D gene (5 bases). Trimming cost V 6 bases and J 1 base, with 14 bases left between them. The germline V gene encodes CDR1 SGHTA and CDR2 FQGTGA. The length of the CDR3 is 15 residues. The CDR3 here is CASSFQGGGTDTQYF. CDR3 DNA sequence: TGTGCCAGCAGTTTCCAGGGTGGAGGCACAGATACGCAGTATTTT.